This TCR beta chain was identified during a study of T cell responses to AZD1222 COVID-19 vaccine. Study-wide context: The study pooled second doses at about 4 or about 12 weeks. Study-level points and caveats: Only five to seven AZD1222 recipients were seropositive at baseline. Spike-wide vaccine-associated CD4 TCRs dominated at 160-218 and 743-854. In a largely white British group with more females than males, clonal diversity was possibly underestimated.

Concerning this clone: The antigen is not known.

TCRdb keeps only in-frame clones here, not all; method: immunoSEQ multiplex PCR. The sample yields around 160,000 clones, around 90% seen once. Germline CDR1 and CDR2: LNHDA and SQIVND (reference sequence). V lost 9 bases and J lost 0, with 20 bases in between. CDR3 length equals 16 residues. This material consisted of peripheral blood, taken on day 0 of AZD1222 vaccination. This TCR was recovered from an adult in good health. The genes are TRBV19 and TRBJ1-2; weak D call: TRBD1 (6 bases). This CDR3 is CASNLALTGTNYGYTF. Written as DNA, the CDR3 is TGTGCCAGCAACCTCGCGCTCACAGGGACTAACTATGGCTACACCTTC.